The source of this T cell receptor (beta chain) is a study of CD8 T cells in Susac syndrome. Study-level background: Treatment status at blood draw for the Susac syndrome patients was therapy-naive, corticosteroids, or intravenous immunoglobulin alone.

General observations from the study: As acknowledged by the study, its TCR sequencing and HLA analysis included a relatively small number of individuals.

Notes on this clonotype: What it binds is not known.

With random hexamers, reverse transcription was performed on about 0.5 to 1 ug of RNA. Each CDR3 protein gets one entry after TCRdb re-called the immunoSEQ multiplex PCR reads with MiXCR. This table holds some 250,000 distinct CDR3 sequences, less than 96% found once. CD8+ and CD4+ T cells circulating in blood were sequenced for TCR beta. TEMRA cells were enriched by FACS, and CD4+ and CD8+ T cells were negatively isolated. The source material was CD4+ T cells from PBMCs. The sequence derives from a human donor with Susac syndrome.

The chain's CDR3 is CASSIARDSTF. CDR3 nucleotides: TGTGCCAGCAGCATTGCCAGGGATAGCACCTTC. The V call is TRBV12-3 or TRBV12-4, the J call TRBJ1-2; TRBD1 might be the D (5 bases). There are 11 residues in the CDR3. V lost 6 bases, J lost 13 bases, and 15 bases lay in between.